The 25 T cell receptor beta chains given below trace back to one sample, sequenced in a study of regulatory T cells in long-lasting Graves disease. Sequencing libraries for TCR beta were prepared with iRepertoire HTBI primers and Arm-PCR of CDR3 regions. TCRdb independently ran MiXCR on the multiplex PCR reads; one entry per CDR3 protein. This table holds 550,000 or so distinct CDR3 sequences, approximately 12% found once. Time point denoted: newly diagnosed GD, antithyroid drugs for less than 3 months. PBMC RNA served as the TCR library source. The same data also went into a second study, on T cells in Graves' hyperthyroidism and ophthalmopathy.

The specimen was peripheral blood mononuclear cells (PBMCs), collected at new diagnosis, from a patient treated with antithyroid drugs. These receptors came from a woman in her thirties with Graves disease.

Only a few counts were recorded for this clonotype. CDR3 residues: CASSYDRGAEKLFF. The DNA for the CDR3 is TGTGCCAGCAGTTACGACAGGGGGGCTGAAAAACTGTTTTTT. The gene calls are TRBV6-5 and TRBJ1-4; TRBD1 agrees at 9 bases. CDR1 MNHEY and CDR2 SVGAGI come from the germline V gene. V shed 2 bases and J 7 bases; nucleotides not matched to a gene: 2. There are 14 residues in the CDR3.

Ten or more counts support this clonotype. J is TRBJ2-2 and V is TRBV7-9; 14 nucleotides align to TRBD2. This CDR3 is 17 amino acids long. Germline V gene lookup returns CDR1 SEHNR and CDR2 FQNEAQ (reference sequence). The V gene end was trimmed by 4 bases and the J gene end by 4 bases; junction bases not matched to a gene: 5. The CDR3 DNA follows: TGTGCCAGCAGCTCTCCTGGACTAGCGGGAGGCACCGGGGAGCTGTTTTTT. It specifies CASSSPGLAGGTGELFF.

There are many counts of this clonotype. The chain uses TRBV29-1 and TRBJ1-2, with TRBD1 as a possible D gene (6 bases). The CDR3 covers 12 residues. The germline CDR1 and CDR2 sequences are SQVTM and ANQGSEA. Trimming removed 7 bases from V and 0 bases from J, with 9 bases in between. The CDR3 reads CSGQEPNYGYTF. The CDR3 DNA reads as TGCAGCGGACAGGAGCCTAACTATGGCTACACCTTC.

This clonotype came up many times. The rearrangement links TRBV28 to TRBJ2-7; 9 bases are shared with TRBD1. V was clipped by 8 bases and J by 3 bases; unmatched bases: 14. In germline, CDR1 is MDHEN, CDR2 SYDVKM. The CDR3 loop spans 16 amino acids. In nucleotides, the CDR3 is TGTGCCAGCCAAACTATAGGACAGGGGACATTCTACGAGCAGTACTTC. Amino acids: CASQTIGQGTFYEQYF.

This clonotype was recorded many times. This chain joins TRBV29-1 and TRBJ1-2; D remains ambiguous. Germline-derived CDR1 and CDR2 are SQVTM and ANQGSEA. Trimming shortened V by 3 bases and J by 4 bases, and 6 bases separated the two germline ends. The CDR3 has 11 residues. The CDR3 sequence is CSVEWSYGYTF. The DNA for the CDR3 is TGCAGCGTTGAGTGGAGCTATGGCTACACCTTC.

This clonotype was recorded many times. The V call is TRBV12-3 or TRBV12-4, the J call TRBJ1-6; 7 nucleotides line up with TRBD1. This CDR3 comprises 17 residues. Unmatched junction bases numbered 8, after V lost 5 bases and J lost 1 base. The CDR3 loop reads CASSTGDQWSYNSPLHF. The CDR3 region has the DNA TGTGCCAGCAGTACAGGGGACCAATGGTCCTATAATTCACCCCTCCACTTT.

The V call is TRBV5-5, the J call TRBJ2-2; D uncertain. Germline lookup yields CDR1 SGHKS and CDR2 YYEKEE (reference sequence). V was pared by 4 bases and J by 4 bases, with 5 bases between. CDR3 size: 12 residues. CDR3 coding DNA: TGTGCCAGCAGCCCGATCACCGGGGAGCTGTTTTTT. Translating gives CASSPITGELFF.

This clonotype was observed at least ten times. This sequence joins TRBV2 and TRBJ2-1, with D perhaps matching TRBD2 (6 bases). V gave up 10 bases and J gave up 4 bases, with 17 bases separating them. CDR3 size: 14 residues. The germline V gene encodes CDR1 SNHLY and CDR2 FYNNEI. Written as DNA, the CDR3 is TGTGCCACAGCGGGCGGACATGTTTACAATGAGCAGTTCTTC. Protein sequence: CATAGGHVYNEQFF.

This clonotype was detected many times. The V gene is TRBV30, the J gene TRBJ1-1; tentative D call: TRBD1 (5 bases). The CDR3 covers 11 residues. Germline-derived CDR1 and CDR2 are GTSNPN and SVGIG (reference sequence). Between the trimmed V and J ends, which lost 8 bases and 4 bases, there was a span of 11 bases. Written as DNA, the CDR3 is TGTGCCAGCGGGAGGGGCACTGAAGCTTTCTTT. This encodes CASGRGTEAFF.

This clonotype was detected ten times or more. The chain employs TRBV30 and TRBJ2-2, with D perhaps TRBD2 (6 bases). Germline CDR1 GTSNPN, CDR2 SVGIG (reference sequence). V lost 4 bases to trimming and J lost 4 bases, with 19 bases between them. The CDR3 is made up of 16 amino acids. In DNA, the CDR3 is TGTGCCTGGAACCCTAAACTAGCTGCCTTCACCGGGGAGCTGTTTTTT. Encoded protein: CAWNPKLAAFTGELFF.

This clonotype appeared many times. The rearrangement uses TRBV28 and TRBJ2-3, with D tentatively TRBD1 or TRBD2 (5 bases each). The germline V gene has CDR1 MDHEN and CDR2 SYDVKM. Trimming stripped 1 base from V and 3 bases from J, with 11 bases between. The CDR3 consists of 15 residues. The CDR3 is CASSLYWGKTDTQYF. The CDR3 DNA reads TGTGCCAGCAGTTTATACTGGGGGAAGACAGATACGCAGTATTTT.

There are many counts of this clonotype. The chain couples TRBV28 to TRBJ1-2; TRBD1 agrees at 9 bases. This CDR3 spans 16 amino acids. Germline loops: CDR1 MDHEN, CDR2 SYDVKM. V gave up 7 bases and J gave up 4 bases; unmatched junction bases: 13. For the CDR3, the DNA is TGTGCCAGCAACAGAAGTCCGGGACAGGGCTTCTATGGCTACACCTTC. Translating it yields CASNRSPGQGFYGYTF.

This clonotype was seen ten or more times. A read error may produce the germline difference seen at one junction end. The chain couples TRBV5-1 to TRBJ1-2, with 10 bases matching TRBD1. The CDR3 is made up of 13 amino acids. The V gene's germline CDR1 is SGHRS and CDR2 YFSETQ. The CDR3: CASSPGTGDGYTF. In DNA, the CDR3 is TGTGCCAGCAGCCCCGGGACAGGGGATGGCTACACCTTC.

V and J are TRBV16 and TRBJ1-1; the D gene is possibly TRBD1 (5 bases). Germline V gene lookup returns CDR1 KGHSY and CDR2 FQNENV. This CDR3 has 15 residues. V was trimmed by 3 bases and J by 6 bases, leaving 17 bases between them. This chain's CDR3 is CASSHRDWGLSEAFF. The CDR3, as DNA: TGTGCCAGCAGCCACAGGGACTGGGGTTTGTCTGAAGCTTTCTTT.

This clonotype was counted only a few times. The chain joins TRBV20-1 to TRBJ2-7; no clear D. The CDR3 has 16 residues. Germline V gene lookup returns CDR1 DFQATT and CDR2 SNEGSKA (reference sequence). V was trimmed by 5 bases and J by 0 bases, leaving 20 bases between them. This chain's CDR3 is CSALQQGATSSYEQYF. The CDR3, as DNA: TGCAGTGCTCTCCAACAAGGAGCGACAAGCTCCTACGAGCAGTACTTC.

This clonotype came up many times. The chain has TRBV7-2 and TRBJ2-1, with 13 bases aligning to TRBD2. The CDR3 contains 15 residues. The V gene's germline CDR1 is SGHTA and CDR2 FQGNSA. With 5 bases clipped from V and 9 bases from J, the junction kept 7 bases outside the gene matches. The CDR3 sequence is CASSPRTSGRSEQFF. DNA for the CDR3: TGTGCCAGCAGCCCTCGGACTAGCGGGAGAAGTGAGCAGTTCTTC. Drawing the rest from reference TRBV7-2 and TRBJ2-1, the complete variable domain is GAGVSQSPSNKVTEKGKDVELRCDPISGHTALYWYRQSLGQGLEFLIYFQGNSAPDKSGLPSDRFSAERTGGSVSTLTIQRTQQEDSAVYLCASSPRTSGRSEQFFGPGTRLTVL.

The chain is built from TRBV29-1 and TRBJ2-2, with 9 bases that match TRBD2. The V gene end was trimmed by 1 base and the J gene end by 6 bases; junction bases not matched to a gene: 9. Germline CDR1 is SQVTM and CDR2 is ANQGSEA. This CDR3 has 16 amino acids. In nucleotides, the CDR3 is TGCAGCGTTGAAGCGAGAAAACTAGCGGGTTCCGGGGAGCTGTTTTTT. It translates to CSVEARKLAGSGELFF.

This clonotype was recorded many times. This rearrangement joins TRBV28 to TRBJ1-5; D is uncertain. CDR3 length: 15 amino acids. Germline V gene sequence: CDR1 MDHEN, CDR2 SYDVKM. The V gene lost 2 bases and the J gene lost 2 bases, with 10 bases spanning the gap. Written as DNA, the CDR3 is TGTGCCAGCAGTTTAGCGGGGAATGGCAATCAGCCCCAGCATTTT. This translates into CASSLAGNGNQPQHF.

The chain has TRBV29-1 and TRBJ2-5; D is unresolved. Germline CDR1 and CDR2: SQVTM and ANQGSEA. The ends were cut back, 6 bases at V and 0 bases at J, with 14 bases in the middle. The CDR3 has 14 residues. The CDR3 nucleotides are TGCAGCGTCGCTCCCCCTAGAAACCAAGAGACCCAGTACTTC. Translation: CSVAPPRNQETQYF.

This clonotype was counted at least ten times. The chain carries TRBV12-3 or TRBV12-4 and TRBJ2-1; possibly TRBD1 for D (5 bases). The length of the CDR3 is 15 residues. Trimming took off 6 bases at V and 2 bases at J, with 14 bases between the two ends. The CDR3 sequence is CASSSGFTTYNEQFF. The CDR3 DNA sequence: TGTGCCAGCAGCTCAGGGTTTACAACCTACAATGAGCAGTTCTTC.

About this clonotype itself: A much more abundant neighbour one base away suggests this may be a read error. The chain is built from TRBV4-1 and TRBJ2-1; TRBD1 agrees at 10 bases. CDR1 is MGHRA, CDR2 YSYEKL, per germline. The CDR3 has 17 amino acids. V was clipped by 1 base and J by 13 bases; unmatched bases: 16. CDR3 nucleotides: TGCGCCAGCAGCCAAGGGAGGGGACAGGGGATTGGAGAGACCCAGTTCTTC. It specifies CASSQGRGQGIGETQFF.

About this clonotype itself: This clone may be a read error of a much larger clone one base away. The gene calls are TRBV11-2 and TRBJ2-7; 11 bases map to TRBD2. This CDR3 has 15 residues. V shed 5 bases and J 2 bases; nucleotides not matched to a gene: 5. CDR1 is SGHAT and CDR2 is FQNNGV in the germline V gene. CDR3 nucleotide sequence: TGTGCCAGCAGCACGGGGACTAGCGGTACCTACGAGCAGTACTTC. It translates to CASSTGTSGTYEQYF.

Turning to this clonotype: This clone may be a read error of a much larger clone one base away. The chain couples TRBV3-1 to TRBJ1-5; no firm D call. The CDR3 spans 13 residues. Germline CDR1 is LGHDT and CDR2 is YNNKEL (reference sequence). CDR3 sequence: CASSQGVESPQPF. Written as DNA, the CDR3 is TGTGCCAGCAGCCAAGGAGTCGAATCGCCCCAGCCTTTT.

The CDR3: CATSDLNADTQYF. The CDR3 DNA is TGTGCCACCAGTGATTTAAATGCAGATACGCAGTATTTT. V and J are TRBV24-1 and TRBJ2-3; D unresolved. The CDR3 has 13 amino acids. Germline assignment: CDR1 KGHDR and CDR2 SFDVKD. The V gene lost 1 base and the J gene lost 4 bases, with 5 bases spanning the gap.

This clonotype was recorded many times. The genes are TRBV30 and TRBJ2-7; D is ambiguous. The CDR3 length is 13 residues. Trimming removed 2 bases at V and 3 bases at J, with 11 bases between. The germline V gene encodes CDR1 GTSNPN and CDR2 SVGIG (reference sequence). The CDR3, as DNA: TGTGCCTGGAGTCGTGTTGGCGGCTACGAGCAGTACTTC. Its translation: CAWSRVGGYEQYF.